The clone carrying this T cell receptor beta chain was detected only a few times. As yet, its antigen is unknown. Using its own MiXCR run on the RT-PCR reads, TCRdb lists one record per CDR3 protein. The sample has under 800,000 distinct CDR3 sequences, approximately 15% seen once; the top ten hold 6.5% to 8.5%. The sample originates from a study of response to subunit inactivated influenza vaccine. Findings of the study overall: The authors suggested that few new T cells are recruited per seasonal influenza vaccination.

The germline V and J ends were trimmed by 0 bases and 5 bases, with 12 bases remaining between them. This CDR3 region has 15 residues. Looked up from germline, CDR1 is LNHNV and CDR2 is YYDKDF (reference sequence). The chain recombines TRBV15 with TRBJ2-3, with a possible D match to TRBD2 (5 bases). The TCR originated in a man aged 50 to 59 who received an inactivated influenza vaccine. The input for sequencing was PBMCs from blood, taken 14 days before vaccination. The CDR3 nucleotides read TGTGCCACCAGCAGAGACCCGGGATTAGAAGATACGCAGTATTTT. The encoded protein is CATSRDPGLEDTQYF.